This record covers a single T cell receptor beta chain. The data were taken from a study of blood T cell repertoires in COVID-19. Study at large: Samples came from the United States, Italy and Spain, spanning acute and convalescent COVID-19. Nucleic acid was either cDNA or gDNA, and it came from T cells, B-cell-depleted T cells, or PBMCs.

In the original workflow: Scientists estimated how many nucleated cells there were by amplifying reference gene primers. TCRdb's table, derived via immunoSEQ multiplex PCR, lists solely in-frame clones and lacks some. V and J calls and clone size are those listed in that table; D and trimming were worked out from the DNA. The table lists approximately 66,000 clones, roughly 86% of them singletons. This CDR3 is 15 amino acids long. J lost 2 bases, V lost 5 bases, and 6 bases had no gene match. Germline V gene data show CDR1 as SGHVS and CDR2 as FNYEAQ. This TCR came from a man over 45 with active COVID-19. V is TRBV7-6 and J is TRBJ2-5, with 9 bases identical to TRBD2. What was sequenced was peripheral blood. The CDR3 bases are TGTGCCAGCAGCGACCAGACTAGCGGACAAGAGACCCAGTACTTC. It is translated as CASSDQTSGQETQYF.